This is a list of T cell receptor beta chains from one sample in a study of T cells in Graves' hyperthyroidism and ophthalmopathy. TCRdb ran MiXCR on the multiplex PCR reads and lists one entry per CDR3 protein. The data contain approximately 500,000 distinct CDR3 sequences, under 60% of them singletons. Sequencing used peripheral blood or thyroid tissue (not recorded which). The receptors originated from a woman younger than 35 with Graves' hyperthyroidism. Both conserved end residues are part of each CDR3. The D gene is left open where the match is weak. Clone size is given for some rows only: seen once, a few or many times, or a class if the clone is expanded.

-	-	TRBV7-2	TRBJ1-4	TGTGCCAGCAGCTACCTCCCGGGGGGCACTAATGAAAAACTGTTTTTT	CASSYLPGGTNEKLFF
-	-	TRBV7-9	TRBJ1-4	TGTGCCAGCAGCTTGGCCCCGAGCTCCTACAATGAAAAACTGTTTTTT	CASSLAPSSYNEKLFF
many	TRBD1	TRBV2	TRBJ2-3	TGTGCCAGCAAACCGGGACAGGGCACAGATACGCAGTATTTT	CASKPGQGTDTQYF
many	-	TRBV27	TRBJ1-2	TGTGCCAGCAGGGGCACGGGCGTCTATGGCTACACCTTC	CASRGTGVYGYTF
-	-	TRBV20-1	TRBJ2-7	TGCAGTGCAAACCGGGACAACACCTACGAGCAGTACTTC	CSANRDNTYEQYF
many	-	TRBV11-2	TRBJ1-2	TGTGCCAGCAGCTTAGCCCTGACAGTCTATGGCTACACCTTC	CASSLALTVYGYTF
-	-	TRBV5-8	TRBJ1-4	TGTGCCAGCAGCCCGGGACGGCTGTTTTTT	CASSPGRLFF
many	TRBD1	TRBV12-3/TRBV12-4	TRBJ1-2	TGTGCCAGCAGTCTTGGGACAGGGGCCTCCTATGGCTACACCTTC	CASSLGTGASYGYTF
-	-	TRBV12-5	TRBJ1-4	TGTGCTAGTGGTTTGTATCAGGGAGGAGGTGAAAAACTGTTTTTT	CASGLYQGGGEKLFF
-	TRBD2	TRBV24-1	TRBJ2-7	TGTGCCACCAGTGACCCGCTAGCGGGAGGGCCGAATGAGCAGTCCTTC	CATSDPLAGGPNEQSF
-	-	TRBV24-1	TRBJ2-1	TGTGCCACCAGTGGTCCCTCTAGCTCCTACAATGAGCAGTTCTTC	CATSGPSSSYNEQFF
-	TRBD2	TRBV7-2	TRBJ2-5	TGTGCCAGCAGCGGATGGACTAGCGGCCAAGAGACCCAGTACTTC	CASSGWTSGQETQYF